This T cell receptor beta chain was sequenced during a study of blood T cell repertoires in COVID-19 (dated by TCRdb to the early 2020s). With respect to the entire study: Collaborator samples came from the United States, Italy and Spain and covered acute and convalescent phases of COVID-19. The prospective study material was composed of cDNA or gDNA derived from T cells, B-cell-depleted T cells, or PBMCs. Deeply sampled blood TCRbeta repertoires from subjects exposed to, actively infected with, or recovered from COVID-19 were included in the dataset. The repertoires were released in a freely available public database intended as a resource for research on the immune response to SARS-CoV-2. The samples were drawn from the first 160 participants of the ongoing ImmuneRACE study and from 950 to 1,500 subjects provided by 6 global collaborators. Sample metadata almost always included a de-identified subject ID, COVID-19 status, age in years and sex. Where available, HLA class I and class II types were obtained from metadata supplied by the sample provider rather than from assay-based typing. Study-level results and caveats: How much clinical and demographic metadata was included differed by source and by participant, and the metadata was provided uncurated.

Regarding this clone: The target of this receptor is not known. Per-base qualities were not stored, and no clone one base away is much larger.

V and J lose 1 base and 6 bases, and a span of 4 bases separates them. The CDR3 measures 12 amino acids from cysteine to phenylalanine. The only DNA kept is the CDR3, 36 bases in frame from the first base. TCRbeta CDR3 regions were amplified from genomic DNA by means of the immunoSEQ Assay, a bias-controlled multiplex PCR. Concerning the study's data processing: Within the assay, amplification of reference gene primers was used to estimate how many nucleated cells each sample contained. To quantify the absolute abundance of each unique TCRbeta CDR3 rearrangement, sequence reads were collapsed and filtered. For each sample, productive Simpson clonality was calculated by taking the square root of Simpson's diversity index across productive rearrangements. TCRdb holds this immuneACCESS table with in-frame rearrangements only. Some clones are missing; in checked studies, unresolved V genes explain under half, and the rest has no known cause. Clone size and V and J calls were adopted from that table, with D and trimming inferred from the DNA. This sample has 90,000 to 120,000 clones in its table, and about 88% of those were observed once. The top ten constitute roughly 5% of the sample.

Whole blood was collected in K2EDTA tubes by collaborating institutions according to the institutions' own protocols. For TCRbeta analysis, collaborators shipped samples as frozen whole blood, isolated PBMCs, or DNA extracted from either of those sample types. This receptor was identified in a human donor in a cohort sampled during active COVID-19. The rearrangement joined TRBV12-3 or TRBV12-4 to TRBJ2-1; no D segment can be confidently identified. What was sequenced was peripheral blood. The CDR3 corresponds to CASSLGANEQFF. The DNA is TGTGCCAGCAGTTTAGGAGCCAATGAGCAGTTCTTC.